The sequence of this T cell receptor beta chain was determined in a study of blood T cells in healthy people across ages. Study outcomes and limitations: Estimated diversity that came from one million T cells was considered an underestimate. Measured against age, TCR beta diversity per million T cells decreased in a roughly linear manner.

Germline CDR1 is KGHSH and CDR2 is LQKENI. The CDR3 has 17 amino acids. Concerning this clonotype: Its specificity is not known.

A second PCR, run for about 7 to 12 cycles, used a sample-barcoded 5' primer plus a J-beta primer mix. A tag from a template-switch adaptor with 12 random nucleotides marked each cDNA molecule. TCRdb reprocessed the 5' RACE reads with MiXCR, giving one entry per CDR3 protein. The data contain around 870,000 distinct CDR3 sequences, around 30% of them singletons. Ten milliliters of peripheral blood were drawn from each donor. The source is an elderly woman in good health. The J gene is TRBJ2-7, the V gene TRBV18; 7 nucleotides match TRBD1. Judging by the DNA end, TRBJ2-4 fits better; the J call may be wrong. The sample taken for sequencing was blood. CDR3 amino acids: CASSLPGQKIQGSIQYF. CDR3 DNA sequence: TGTGCCAGCTCATTACCGGGACAGAAAATTCAGGGTAGCATTCAGTACTTC.